The 6 T cell receptor beta chains below all came from one sample that was sequenced in a study of CD8+ T cells in alopecia areata. cDNA serving as the sequencing template came from extracted, reverse transcribed RNA. Measured with immunoSEQ multiplex PCR; TCRdb has only the in-frame clones, and not every one. The sample holds roughly 260,000 clones, and no clone turns up only once. A sort of pooled cutaneous lymph node cells used CD4, CD8alpha, NKG2D, NKG2ACE and other stains. What was sequenced was CD4+ T cells sorted from a lymph node. These receptors were obtained from a C3H/HeJ mouse with alopecia areata. Strain MHC haplotype: H2-k.

This clone was picked up a small number of times. Germline and genes here are mouse. The CDR3 goes on 4 residues after the read ends, and that part is filled in from the germline J gene. Other DNA sequences in the same sample also yield this CDR3. The chain employs TRBV19 and TRBJ2-3; no firm D call. CDR3 length: 13 amino acids. V was pared by 0 bases and J by 1 base, with 3 bases between. The V gene's germline CDR1 is FNHDT and CDR2 SITEND (reference sequence). This CDR3 is CASSIVGAETLYF. The covered CDR3 bases are TGTGCCAGCAGTATAGTCGGTGCAGAA.

The sample holds a few counts of this clone. These gene names are mouse names. Read coverage stops 4 residues before the CDR3 terminus; the germline J gene supplies the remainder. The V call is TRBV1, the J call TRBJ2-1, with 10 bases identical to TRBD1. In germline, CDR1 is NSQYPW, CDR2 LRSPGD (reference sequence). The CDR3 has 15 amino acids. Trimming removed 4 bases from V and 3 bases from J; junction bases left unmatched: 3. CDR3 sequence: CTCSVRDRGYAEQFF. CDR3 DNA, as far as it was read: TGCACCTGCAGTGTCCGGGACAGGGGCTATGCT.

In its sample, this clone was seen many times. Genes and germline come from the mouse. The CDR3 region is CASSRDRGLGNTGQLYF. The part of the CDR3 DNA that was read is TGTGCTAGCAGTAGAGATCGAGGACTGGGGAACACCGGG. The chain has TRBV17 and TRBJ2-2; 9 nucleotides line up with TRBD2. The read halts 4 residues ahead of the CDR3 end, with the missing end drawn from the germline J gene. The V and J ends lost 0 bases and 2 bases, in that order; junction bases with no gene match: 4. Germline CDR1 and CDR2: MNHDT and YYDKIL. This CDR3 is built from 17 residues.

This clone has more than one count but fewer than ten. Gene names follow the mouse nomenclature. The sequenced fragment ends 4 residues before the CDR3 boundary, so the rest is inferred from the germline J gene. This specimen includes other DNA sequences encoding the same CDR3. The rearrangement links TRBV19 to TRBJ2-5; D is perhaps TRBD1 (6 bases). CDR3 length: 14 amino acids. Germline V gene lookup returns CDR1 FNHDT and CDR2 SITEND (reference sequence). The V gene lost 0 bases and the J gene lost 3 bases, with 8 bases spanning the gap. CDR3 DNA (partial): TGTGCCAGCAGTATAGTACAGGGACAAGAC. Its translation is CASSIVQGQD. Given in full, the CDR3 is CASSIVQGQDTQYF.

This clone was detected a few times. The gene symbols are mouse symbols. The read terminates 4 residues ahead of where the CDR3 ends, so the germline J gene completes it. In the same sample, other DNA sequences code for this CDR3. The chain combines TRBV13-1 with TRBJ2-3, with 11 bases aligning to TRBD2. After removal of 3 bases from V and 0 bases from J, the junction contained 3 bases not matched to a gene. CDR3 length equals 16 residues. Germline CDR1 is NSHNY and CDR2 is SYGAGN. CDR3 DNA, as far as it was read: TGTGCCAGCAGTGCCGGGACTGGGGGTAGTGCAGAA. Amino acid sequence: CASSAGTGGSAE. The complete CDR3 reads CASSAGTGGSAETLYF.

Regarding this clone: Germline and genes here are mouse. Coverage ceases 4 residues before the CDR3 finishes, and the germline J gene fills in the end. The identical CDR3 is also encoded by other nucleotide sequences in the sample. V gene TRBV13-1 combines with J gene TRBJ2-5; D may be TRBD2 (6 bases). The V end was cut by 3 bases, the J end by 1 base, with 6 bases between. From germline, CDR1 is NSHNY and CDR2 SYGAGN. This CDR3 is 13 amino acids long. The CDR3: CASSGGDQDTQYF. The CDR3 bases that were read are TGTGCCAGCAGTGGGGGGGACCAAGAC.